This T cell receptor beta chain was identified in a study of shared clonotypes between healthy human individuals. Study information: Donor ages ranged 18 to 49 years: a couple of women, a few men. Study findings and constraints: In a few donors, around 4.5% of naive CD4 clonotypes appeared in common.

Turning to this clone: Its specificity is not known.

The CDR3 extends over 15 amino acids. Germline assignment: CDR1 SEHNR and CDR2 FQNEAQ (reference sequence). With 4 bases removed from V and 1 base from J, the gap between germline ends came to 13 bases. The deep-level immunoSEQ assay was used. The data were produced by immunoSEQ multiplex PCR, yet TCRdb's version contains in-frame clones alone and is incomplete. The data contain approximately 640,000 clones, about nine tenths of them singletons. This clonotype originated in a man aged 18 to 30 in good health. Some clones in this sample may be carry-over from other donors' samples. Sequencing was performed on memory CD8+ T cells from PBMCs. As to subset: CD45RO+ cells pooled with CCR7-negative TemRA cells. V gene TRBV7-9 combines with J gene TRBJ1-1; D unclear. The CDR3 sequence: CASSSTDGKNTEAFF. DNA for the CDR3: TGTGCCAGCAGCTCTACGGACGGGAAGAACACTGAAGCTTTCTTT.